Listed below are T cell receptor beta chains from one sample, sequenced in a study of shared T cell receptors in the human thymus. Sequencing used immunoSEQ multiplex PCR; TCRdb keeps in-frame clones, though not all of them. The top ten hold roughly 0.01% of the sample, which has 550,000 to 800,000 clones, 70% to 90% seen once. These data were also filed under a second study, of human thymus T cells.

What was sequenced was thymocytes. The receptors stem from a girl in the first two years of life with a congenital heart defect. CDR3s include the opening cysteine and the closing phenylalanine or tryptophan. The order of the fields is CDR3 protein, CDR3 DNA, J gene, clone size, V gene, D gene. A D gene is named only where the DNA matches it firmly. For some rows the clone size is stated as once, few or many, or as a class when expanded; others skip it.

CDR3: CASSEAGGNRTGNTIYF; DNA: TGTGCCAGCAGTGAAGCTGGAGGCAACAGAACTGGAAACACCATATATTTT; J: TRBJ1-3; size: NA; V: TRBV2; D: NA
CDR3: CASSLVPAAASSYEQYF; DNA: TGTGCCAGCAGCTTAGTCCCGGCGGCGGCGAGCTCCTACGAGCAGTACTTC; J: TRBJ2-7; size: NA; V: TRBV7-8; D: NA
CDR3: CASSLEEAGYGYTF; DNA: TGCGCCAGCAGCTTGGAGGAGGCAGGCTATGGCTACACCTTC; J: TRBJ1-2; size: NA; V: TRBV5-1; D: NA
CDR3: CASSLRWPPATYEAFF; DNA: TGCGCCAGCAGCTTGCGGTGGCCGCCAGCGACCTATGAAGCTTTCTTT; J: TRBJ1-1; size: NA; V: TRBV5-1; D: NA
CDR3: CASTSRDRYTNYGYTF; DNA: TGTGCCAGCACTTCAAGGGACAGATATACTAACTATGGCTACACCTTC; J: TRBJ1-2; size: NA; V: TRBV5-6; D: TRBD1
CDR3: CASSLGLDRELTEAFF; DNA: TGTGCCAGCAGCTTGGGGCTGGACAGGGAGTTGACTGAAGCTTTCTTT; J: TRBJ1-1; size: NA; V: TRBV5-5; D: TRBD1
CDR3: CASRPGTGNEKLFF; DNA: TGTGCCAGCAGACCCGGGACAGGGAATGAAAAACTGTTTTTT; J: TRBJ1-4; size: NA; V: TRBV28; D: TRBD1
CDR3: CAISPGRGLSNQPQHF; DNA: TGTGCCATCAGCCCTGGCAGGGGGCTTAGCAATCAGCCCCAGCATTTT; J: TRBJ1-5; size: NA; V: TRBV10-3; D: TRBD1
CDR3: CASSYSRGSTNGYTF; DNA: TGTGCCAGCAGTTACTCGCGGGGCAGCACTAATGGCTACACCTTC; J: TRBJ1-2; size: NA; V: TRBV6-5; D: NA
CDR3: CASSVHLDRTYEQYF; DNA: TGTGCCAGCAGTGTGCACCTAGACAGAACCTACGAGCAGTACTTC; J: TRBJ2-7; size: few; V: TRBV6-1; D: NA
CDR3: CASSRQTHYEQYF; DNA: TGTGCCAGCAGCCGACAGACCCACTACGAGCAGTACTTC; J: TRBJ2-7; size: NA; V: TRBV6-1; D: NA
CDR3: CASSPGQGATSYEQYF; DNA: TGTGCCAGCAGCCCCGGACAGGGGGCGACCTCCTACGAGCAGTACTTC; J: TRBJ2-7; size: NA; V: TRBV14; D: TRBD1
CDR3: CAISELREEATGNGYTF; DNA: TGTGCCATCAGTGAGCTGCGCGAGGAAGCCACAGGGAATGGCTACACCTTC; J: TRBJ1-2; size: NA; V: TRBV10-3; D: NA
CDR3: CASSTRGWQANTEAFF; DNA: TGTGCCAGTAGTACCCGTGGGTGGCAGGCGAACACTGAAGCTTTCTTT; J: TRBJ1-1; size: NA; V: TRBV19; D: NA
CDR3: CATYSRVPYTEAFF; DNA: TGTGCCACTTACTCCAGGGTGCCCTACACTGAAGCTTTCTTT; J: TRBJ1-1; size: NA; V: TRBV6-1; D: NA
CDR3: CASSLSGRGQWYGYTF; DNA: TGTGCCAGCAGTTTATCAGGCAGGGGGCAGTGGTATGGCTACACCTTC; J: TRBJ1-2; size: NA; V: TRBV27; D: TRBD1
CDR3: CASSPGTAYALSYEQYF; DNA: TGCGCCAGCAGCCCCGGGACAGCCTATGCCCTTTCCTACGAGCAGTACTTC; J: TRBJ2-7; size: NA; V: TRBV5-1; D: TRBD1
CDR3: CASTRGTSGGDNEQFF; DNA: TGTGCCAGCACCAGAGGGACTAGCGGGGGGGACAATGAGCAGTTCTTC; J: TRBJ2-1; size: NA; V: TRBV2; D: TRBD2
CDR3: CASSQGTGARNTGELFF; DNA: TGCGCCAGCAGCCAAGGGACAGGGGCTAGAAACACCGGGGAGCTGTTTTTT; J: TRBJ2-2; size: NA; V: TRBV4-1; D: TRBD1
CDR3: CASSPRQGTGNQPQHF; DNA: TGTGCCAGCTCACCCCGACAGGGGACTGGCAATCAGCCCCAGCATTTT; J: TRBJ1-5; size: NA; V: TRBV18; D: TRBD1
CDR3: CASSQGRWPTRGNQPQHF; DNA: TGTGCCAGCAGCCAGGGGCGTTGGCCCACAAGGGGTAATCAGCCCCAGCATTTT; J: TRBJ1-5; size: NA; V: TRBV28; D: NA
CDR3: CASRGINTEAFF; DNA: TGTGCCAGCAGGGGCATCAACACTGAAGCTTTCTTT; J: TRBJ1-1; size: NA; V: TRBV13; D: NA
CDR3: CASSIRGQGGVGEQFF; DNA: TGTGCCAGTAGTATAAGGGGACAGGGGGGCGTGGGGGAGCAGTTCTTC; J: TRBJ2-1; size: NA; V: TRBV19; D: TRBD1
CDR3: CATSRDGSPGQLMNTEAFF; DNA: TGTGCCACCAGCAGAGATGGCTCACCGGGACAGCTAATGAACACTGAAGCTTTCTTT; J: TRBJ1-1; size: NA; V: TRBV15; D: TRBD1
CDR3: CASSQENIQETQYF; DNA: TGTGCCAGCAGCCAAGAGAACATCCAAGAGACCCAGTACTTC; J: TRBJ2-5; size: NA; V: TRBV14; D: NA
CDR3: CASSLGQVPSYEQYF; DNA: TGTGCCAGCAGCTTAGGACAGGTCCCCTCCTACGAGCAGTACTTC; J: TRBJ2-7; size: NA; V: TRBV7-2; D: NA
CDR3: CSVVQGSNQPQHF; DNA: TGCAGCGTTGTACAGGGTTCAAATCAGCCCCAGCATTTT; J: TRBJ1-5; size: NA; V: TRBV29-1; D: NA
CDR3: CASSPKTEKTNYGYTF; DNA: TGTGCCAGCAGCCCCAAGACAGAAAAAACGAACTATGGCTACACCTTC; J: TRBJ1-2; size: NA; V: TRBV11-2; D: NA
CDR3: CASSPPSYEQYF; DNA: TGTGCCAGCAGCCCTCCGTCCTACGAGCAGTACTTC; J: TRBJ2-7; size: NA; V: TRBV9; D: NA
CDR3: CASSFQGGGLPEAFF; DNA: TGCGCCAGCAGTTTTCAAGGGGGGGGATTGCCTGAAGCTTTCTTT; J: TRBJ1-1; size: NA; V: TRBV5-1; D: NA
CDR3: CASSLWTGDYGYTF; DNA: TGTGCCAGCAGCCTCTGGACAGGGGACTATGGCTACACCTTC; J: TRBJ1-2; size: few; V: TRBV13; D: TRBD1
CDR3: CASSLAGLHNEQFF; DNA: TGTGCCAGCAGCTTAGCAGGGCTCCACAATGAGCAGTTCTTC; J: TRBJ2-1; size: NA; V: TRBV11-2; D: NA
CDR3: CASMILAVSGRPYGYTF; DNA: TGTGCCAGCATGATTCTAGCCGTGTCAGGGAGGCCCTATGGCTACACCTTC; J: TRBJ1-2; size: NA; V: TRBV28; D: NA
CDR3: CASSSYRGGDSDTQYF; DNA: TGTGCCAGCAGTAGTTACAGGGGTGGGGATTCGGATACGCAGTATTTT; J: TRBJ2-3; size: NA; V: TRBV28; D: TRBD1
CDR3: CASSQTQGWEEKLFF; DNA: TGTGCCAGCAGTCAGACACAGGGGTGGGAGGAAAAACTGTTTTTT; J: TRBJ1-4; size: NA; V: TRBV6-7; D: TRBD1
CDR3: CASSTIGDFSGNTIYF; DNA: TGTGCCAGCAGCACTATAGGAGACTTCTCTGGAAACACCATATATTTT; J: TRBJ1-3; size: NA; V: TRBV14; D: NA
CDR3: CASSCNSGQTGELFF; DNA: TGTGCCAGCAGCTGCAATTCGGGACAGACCGGGGAGCTGTTTTTT; J: TRBJ2-2; size: NA; V: TRBV7-2; D: TRBD1
CDR3: CASSFGETYNEQFF; DNA: TGTGCCAGCAGTTTCGGAGAAACCTACAATGAGCAGTTCTTC; J: TRBJ2-1; size: NA; V: TRBV6-1; D: NA
CDR3: CASSPDRGVWGYGYTF; DNA: TGCGCCAGCAGCCCTGACAGGGGAGTCTGGGGCTATGGCTACACCTTC; J: TRBJ1-2; size: once; V: TRBV4-3; D: TRBD1
CDR3: CASSLGLAGDTQYF; DNA: TGTGCCAGCAGTTTAGGACTAGCGGGGGATACGCAGTATTTT; J: TRBJ2-3; size: NA; V: TRBV27; D: TRBD2
CDR3: CASSHPREGKNEKLFF; DNA: TGTGCCAGCAGCCATCCAAGGGAGGGGAAAAACGAAAAACTGTTTTTT; J: TRBJ1-4; size: NA; V: TRBV14; D: NA
CDR3: CASSVAPGNQPQHF; DNA: TGTGCCAGCAGCGTGGCTCCCGGCAATCAGCCCCAGCATTTT; J: TRBJ1-5; size: NA; V: TRBV9; D: NA
CDR3: CATSRDRASYGQYF; DNA: TGTGCCACCAGCAGAGACAGGGCCTCCTACGGGCAGTACTTC; J: TRBJ2-7; size: NA; V: TRBV15; D: NA
CDR3: CASRTGPNSPLHF; DNA: TGTGCCAGCAGGACAGGGCCCAATTCACCCCTCCACTTT; J: TRBJ1-6; size: NA; V: TRBV2; D: TRBD1
CDR3: CASSLARTENTGELFF; DNA: TGTGCCAGCAGCTTGGCAAGGACAGAAAACACCGGGGAGCTGTTTTTT; J: TRBJ2-2; size: NA; V: TRBV5-6; D: NA
CDR3: CASSLFYSGNTIYF; DNA: TGCGCCAGCAGCTTGTTTTACTCTGGAAACACCATATATTTT; J: TRBJ1-3; size: NA; V: TRBV5-1; D: NA
CDR3: CASSLGGKRGGSYEQYF; DNA: TGCGCCAGCAGCTTAGGAGGTAAACGGGGGGGCTCCTACGAGCAGTACTTC; J: TRBJ2-7; size: NA; V: TRBV5-1; D: TRBD2
CDR3: CASSTRHNTEAFF; DNA: TGTGCCAGCAGCACTCGACATAACACTGAAGCTTTCTTT; J: TRBJ1-1; size: NA; V: TRBV7-9; D: NA
CDR3: CASSLKRRGGILRPLHF; DNA: TGTGCCAGCAGCTTAAAAAGGCGTGGCGGCATCTTGAGACCCCTCCACTTT; J: TRBJ1-6; size: NA; V: TRBV7-2; D: NA
CDR3: CASSVPAINYGYTF; DNA: TGTGCCAGCAGTGTCCCAGCGATTAACTATGGCTACACCTTC; J: TRBJ1-2; size: NA; V: TRBV6-1; D: NA
CDR3: CASSRDRGSNQPQHF; DNA: TGTGCCAGCAGCCGAGACAGGGGGAGTAATCAGCCCCAGCATTTT; J: TRBJ1-5; size: NA; V: TRBV7-8; D: TRBD1
CDR3: CASSHRATYEQYF; DNA: TGTGCCAGCAGCCACAGGGCTACCTACGAGCAGTACTTC; J: TRBJ2-7; size: NA; V: TRBV7-6; D: NA
CDR3: CASSIKGSGANYGYTF; DNA: TGTGCCAGTAGTATAAAGGGTTCGGGGGCTAACTATGGCTACACCTTC; J: TRBJ1-2; size: once; V: TRBV19; D: NA
CDR3: CASSDAGDSYNEQFF; DNA: TGTGCCAGCAGTGACGCGGGGGACTCCTACAATGAGCAGTTCTTC; J: TRBJ2-1; size: NA; V: TRBV6-1; D: TRBD2
CDR3: CASSPGKNTEAFF; DNA: TGTGCCAGCTCACCCGGGAAGAACACTGAAGCTTTCTTT; J: TRBJ1-1; size: NA; V: TRBV18; D: NA
CDR3: CASSWTGQGANEKLFF; DNA: TGTGCCAGCAGCTGGACGGGACAGGGGGCTAATGAAAAACTGTTTTTT; J: TRBJ1-4; size: NA; V: TRBV5-6; D: TRBD1
CDR3: CASSLFPGGALSEQFF; DNA: TGCGCCAGCAGCTTGTTTCCCGGGGGGGCCCTGAGTGAGCAGTTCTTC; J: TRBJ2-1; size: NA; V: TRBV5-1; D: TRBD2